This T cell receptor beta chain came from a study of T cells in localized non-small cell lung cancer (TCRdb year 2020). Regarding the research as a whole: The study analyzed T cell repertoires of hundreds of early-stage NSCLC patients, comparing tumors and uninvolved tumor-adjacent lungs. The cohort comprised 236 treatment-naïve NSCLC patients with resected, localized lung tumors. Of the NSCLC patients, fewer than 150 were male and some 97 were female, and the mean age was roughly 61 years. Study-wide findings and limitations: Higher T cell density in blood was associated with longer overall survival, whereas higher clonality in adjacent lung was associated with shorter survival. A median of around 57 of the top 100 tumor clones turned up in the paired uninvolved adjacent lung, and some 28 of those clones also ranked among the top 100 of that same adjacent lung. Since the design was exploratory, TCR variables were selected using unadjusted p-values with no false-discovery rate correction. Uninvolved tumor-adjacent lung showed the highest T cell clonality, higher than tumor, which suggests more focused antigenic responses in the uninvolved tumor-adjacent lung. Because multi-region tumor sequencing was not done, intratumor heterogeneity could not be ruled out.

At diagnosis, peripheral blood, uninvolved tumor-adjacent lung and tumor were collected and stored as a combination of fresh-frozen and FFPE material. Blood samples were analyzed as peripheral blood mononuclear cells for TCR repertoire profiling. A word on this clone: Its antigen has not been determined. No base qualities exist here, and no much larger clone lies one base off it.

CDR3 length: 12 amino acids, cysteine to phenylalanine. CDR3 DNA is the only sequence kept; it has 36 bases, read in frame from the first base. CDR1 is given as SGDLS and CDR2 as YYNGEE, both from the germline V gene. V drops 3 bases and J drops 7 bases, leaving 7 bases in between. TCR beta CDR3 regions were sequenced from DNA using the immunoSEQ Assay. The study's processing was this. To compute T cell density, TCR beta template counts were normalized to usable DNA, which was estimated by amplifying housekeeping genes. The preseqR package was used to estimate richness by extrapolating to 400,000 templates for PBMC samples and to 120,000 templates for tissue samples. Clonality was taken to be one minus Pielou's evenness. Differential abundance testing on productive amino-acid clonotypes, with a minimum total count of 5 and an alpha of 0.1, was used to identify tissue-enriched TCRs. The Jaccard Index and the Morisita Overlap Index were used to quantify repertoire overlap between compartments. TCR beta CDR3s were clustered by GLIPH together with public tetramer-defined viral CDR3s, and at least three viral sequences plus V-gene enrichment were required for viral motifs. Drawn from immuneACCESS, this table holds only the in-frame rearrangements with V and J called that TCRdb kept. Clones are partly lost; checked studies trace under half to an unresolved V gene and leave the rest unexplained. That table furnishes V, J and clone size, whereas the DNA furnished D and trimming. Here the sample has tens of thousands of clones; 70% to 80% occur a single time. Over 30% of the sample rests with the top ten.

The chain was built from TRBV9 and TRBJ2-2; there is no confident call for the D gene. This sequence was found in a woman between 40 and 69 years old with stage II squamous cell lung carcinoma. Material: PBMCs, obtained before any cancer treatment. The CDR3 region reads CASSGLIGELFF. The sequence in DNA is TGTGCCAGCAGCGGACTGATCGGGGAGCTGTTTTTT.